This TCR beta chain is drawn from a study of blood T cell repertoires in COVID-19. Source study methods: From reference gene primer amplification, estimates of nucleated cell counts were derived. Assay: immunoSEQ multiplex PCR; the TCRdb copy retains only in-frame clones and omits some. The V and J calls and clone size come from that table; D and trimming were worked out from the DNA. The sample consists of about 120,000 clones, around 80% of them appearing once. This clone was seen a single time. Germline V lookup: CDR1 MNHEY, CDR2 SMNVEV (reference sequence). V lost 4 bases, J lost 10 bases, and 10 bases stayed unmatched. The CDR3 loop spans 15 amino acids.

J is TRBJ1-4 and V is TRBV27; 9 nucleotides line up with TRBD1. The clonotype comes from a man in his fifties or sixties with acute or convalescent COVID-19. The specimen sequenced was peripheral blood. The CDR3 DNA follows: TGTGCCAGCAGTTCCCGACAGGGGGAAGGTATAAAACTGTTTTTT. Translation: CASSSRQGEGIKLFF. Drawing the rest from reference TRBV27 and TRBJ1-4, the complete variable domain is EAQVTQNPRYLITVTGKKLTVTCSQNMNHEYMSWYRQDPGLGLRQIYYSMNVEVTDKGDVPEGYKVSRKEKRNFPLILESPSPNQTSLYFCASSSRQGEGIKLFFGSGTQLSVL.